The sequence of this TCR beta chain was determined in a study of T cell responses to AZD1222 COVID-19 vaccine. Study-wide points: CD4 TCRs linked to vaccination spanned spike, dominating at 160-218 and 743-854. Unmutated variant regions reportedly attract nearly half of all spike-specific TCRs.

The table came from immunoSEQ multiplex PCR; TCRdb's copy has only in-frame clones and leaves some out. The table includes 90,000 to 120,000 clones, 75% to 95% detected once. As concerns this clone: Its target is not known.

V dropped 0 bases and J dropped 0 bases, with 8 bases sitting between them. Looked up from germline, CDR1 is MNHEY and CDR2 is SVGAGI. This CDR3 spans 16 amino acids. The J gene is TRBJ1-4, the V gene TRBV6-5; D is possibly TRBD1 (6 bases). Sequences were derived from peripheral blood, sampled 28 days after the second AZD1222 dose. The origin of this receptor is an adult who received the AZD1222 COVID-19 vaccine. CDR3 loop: CASSYSGHPTNEKLFF. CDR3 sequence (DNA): TGTGCCAGCAGTTACTCGGGACACCCAACTAATGAAAAACTGTTTTTT.